This record covers a single T cell receptor beta chain. The antigen remains unidentified. This sample stems from a study of T cell responses to AZD1222 COVID-19 vaccine. Study details: Investigators merged groups given second doses at roughly 4 or roughly 12 weeks.

Findings of the study overall: There were repertoire samples only from the period after the peak T cell response. Spike regions recognized by vaccine-associated CD4 TCRs spanned the protein, led by 160-218 and 743-854. Clonal diversity may have been underestimated in mostly white British donors.

Germline V gives CDR1 SGHNT, CDR2 YYREEE (reference sequence). V was pared by 4 bases and J by 2 bases, with 13 bases between. This CDR3 is 15 amino acids long. Repertoires were generated with immunoSEQ multiplex PCR, while TCRdb's copy carries only in-frame clones and drops some. The data show roughly 150,000 clones, around 88% seen once. The chain is built from TRBV5-4 and TRBJ2-1; D is possibly TRBD2 (6 bases). This sequence originates from an adult in good health. Sequencing was performed on peripheral blood, taken on day 0 of AZD1222 vaccination. This CDR3 reads CASSPEGRAYNEQFF. Here the CDR3 DNA reads TGTGCCAGCAGCCCGGAGGGACGGGCCTACAATGAGCAGTTCTTC.